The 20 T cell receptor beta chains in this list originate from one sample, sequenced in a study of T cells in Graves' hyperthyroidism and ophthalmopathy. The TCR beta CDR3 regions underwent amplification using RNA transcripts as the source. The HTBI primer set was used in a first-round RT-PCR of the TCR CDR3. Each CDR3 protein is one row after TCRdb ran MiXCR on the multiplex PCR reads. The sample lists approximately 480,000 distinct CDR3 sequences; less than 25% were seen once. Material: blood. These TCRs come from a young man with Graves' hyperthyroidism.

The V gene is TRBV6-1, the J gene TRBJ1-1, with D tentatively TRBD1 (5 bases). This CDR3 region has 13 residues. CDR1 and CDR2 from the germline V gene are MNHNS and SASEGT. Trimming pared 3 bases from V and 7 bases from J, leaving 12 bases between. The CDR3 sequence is CASSDRRAGEAFF. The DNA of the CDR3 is TGTGCCAGCAGTGACCGCAGGGCCGGTGAAGCTTTCTTT.

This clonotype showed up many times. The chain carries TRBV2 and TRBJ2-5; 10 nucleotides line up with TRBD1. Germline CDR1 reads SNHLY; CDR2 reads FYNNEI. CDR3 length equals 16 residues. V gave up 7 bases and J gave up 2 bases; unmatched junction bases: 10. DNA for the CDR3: TGTGCCAGCACGGCAGGGGACAGGGGAATTCAAGAGACCCAGTACTTC. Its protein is CASTAGDRGIQETQYF.

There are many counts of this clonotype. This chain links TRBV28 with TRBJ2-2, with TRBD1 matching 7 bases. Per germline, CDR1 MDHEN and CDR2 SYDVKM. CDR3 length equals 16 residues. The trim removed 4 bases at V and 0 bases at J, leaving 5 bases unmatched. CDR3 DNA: TGTGCCAGCAGTTCCACCGGGACAGCGAACACCGGGGAGCTGTTTTTT. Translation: CASSSTGTANTGELFF.

CDR3 in amino acids: CASSANRGTRYEQYF. CDR3 bases: TGTGCCAGCAGTGCCAACAGAGGAACTCGCTACGAGCAGTACTTC. V gene TRBV28 combines with J gene TRBJ2-7; D is ambiguous. Trimming cost V 5 bases and J 3 bases, with 17 bases left between them. CDR1 and CDR2 from the germline V gene are MDHEN and SYDVKM. This CDR3 has 15 residues.

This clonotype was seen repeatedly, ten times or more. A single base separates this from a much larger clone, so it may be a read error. Here the CDR3 DNA reads TGTGCCACCAGCAGAGATAAGGGGGCTGGAGCTGAAGCTTTCTTT. This encodes CATSRDKGAGAEAFF. The V call is TRBV15, the J call TRBJ1-1, with 7 bases fitting TRBD1. Germline lookup yields CDR1 LNHNV and CDR2 YYDKDF (reference sequence). Germline trimming cut 0 bases from V and 6 bases from J; bases unmatched to any gene: 7. The CDR3 totals 15 residues.

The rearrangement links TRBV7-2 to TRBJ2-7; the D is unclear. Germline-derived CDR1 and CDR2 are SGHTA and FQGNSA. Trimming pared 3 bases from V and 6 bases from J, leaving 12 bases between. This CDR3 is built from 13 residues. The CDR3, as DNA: TGTGCCAGCAGCTTGTACTTACGGAGCGAGCAGTACTTC. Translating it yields CASSLYLRSEQYF.

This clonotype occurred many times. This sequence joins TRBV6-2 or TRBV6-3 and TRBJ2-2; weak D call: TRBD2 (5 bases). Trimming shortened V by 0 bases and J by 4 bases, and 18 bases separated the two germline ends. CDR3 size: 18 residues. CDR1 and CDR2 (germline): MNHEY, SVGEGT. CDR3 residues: CASSYSVGVRSGTGELFF. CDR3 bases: TGTGCCAGCAGTTACTCAGTGGGAGTACGGTCTGGCACCGGGGAGCTGTTTTTT.

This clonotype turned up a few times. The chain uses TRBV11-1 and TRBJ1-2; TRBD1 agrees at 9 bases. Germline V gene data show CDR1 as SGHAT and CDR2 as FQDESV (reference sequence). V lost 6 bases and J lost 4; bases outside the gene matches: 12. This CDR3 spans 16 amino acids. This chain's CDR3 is CASSHSGTGHLYGYTF. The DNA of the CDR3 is TGTGCCAGCAGTCATTCCGGGACAGGGCATCTCTATGGCTACACCTTC. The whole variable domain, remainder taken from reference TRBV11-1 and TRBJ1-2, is EAEVAQSPRYKITEKSQAVAFWCDPISGHATLYWYRQILGQGPELLVQFQDESVVDDSQLPKDRFSAERLKGVDSTLKIQPAELGDSAMYLCASSHSGTGHLYGYTFGSGTRLTVV.

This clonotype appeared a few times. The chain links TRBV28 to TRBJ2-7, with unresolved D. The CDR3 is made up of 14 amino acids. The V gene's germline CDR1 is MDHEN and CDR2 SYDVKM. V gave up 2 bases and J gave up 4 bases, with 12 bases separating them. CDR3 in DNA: TGTGCCAGCAGTTTAGCATACTACGCGTACGAGCAGTACTTC. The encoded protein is CASSLAYYAYEQYF.

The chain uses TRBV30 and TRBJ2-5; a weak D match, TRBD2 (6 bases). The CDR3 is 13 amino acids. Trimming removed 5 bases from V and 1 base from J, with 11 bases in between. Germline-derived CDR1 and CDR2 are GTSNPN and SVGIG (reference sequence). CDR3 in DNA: TGTGCCTGGCACGGGGACTTCCAAGAGACCCAGTACTTC. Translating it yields CAWHGDFQETQYF.

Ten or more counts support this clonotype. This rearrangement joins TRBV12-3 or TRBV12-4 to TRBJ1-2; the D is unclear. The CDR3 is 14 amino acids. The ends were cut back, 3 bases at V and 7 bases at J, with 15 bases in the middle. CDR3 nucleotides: TGTGCCAGCAGTTTTCTGGACCGTAGGGCTGGCTACACCTTC. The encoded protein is CASSFLDRRAGYTF.

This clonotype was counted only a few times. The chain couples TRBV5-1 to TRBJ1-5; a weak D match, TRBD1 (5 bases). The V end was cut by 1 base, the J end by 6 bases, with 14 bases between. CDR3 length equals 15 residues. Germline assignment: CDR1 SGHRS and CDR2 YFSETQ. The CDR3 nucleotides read TGCGCCAGCAGCTTGACCGGTCAGGGTGGTCAGCCCCAGCATTTT. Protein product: CASSLTGQGGQPQHF.

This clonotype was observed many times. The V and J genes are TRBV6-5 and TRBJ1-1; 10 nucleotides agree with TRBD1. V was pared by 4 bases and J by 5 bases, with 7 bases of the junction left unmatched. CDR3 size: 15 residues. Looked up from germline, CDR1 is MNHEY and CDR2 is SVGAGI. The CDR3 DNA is TGTGCCAGCAGTTCCAGACAGGGGGCGCAAACTGAAGCTTTCTTT. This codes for CASSSRQGAQTEAFF.

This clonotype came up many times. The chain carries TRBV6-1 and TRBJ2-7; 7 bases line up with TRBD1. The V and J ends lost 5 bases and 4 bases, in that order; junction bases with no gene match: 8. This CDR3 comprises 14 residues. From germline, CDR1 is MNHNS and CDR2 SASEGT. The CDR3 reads CASSQRTGRYEQYF. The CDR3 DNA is TGTGCCAGCAGTCAACGGACAGGACGGTACGAGCAGTACTTC.

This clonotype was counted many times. The DNA of the CDR3 is TGTGCCAGCAGCCATAGGGAGCTGTTTTTT. This encodes CASSHRELFF. The chain is built from TRBV11-2 and TRBJ2-2; the D is unclear. This CDR3 region has 10 residues. The germline V gene has CDR1 SGHAT and CDR2 FQNNGV. V lost 5 bases and J 9 bases, leaving 4 bases between the germline ends.

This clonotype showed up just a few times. DNA of the CDR3: TGTGCCAGCAGCTCCGTCGGGACCGCCGGGGAGCTGTTTTTT. It codes for CASSSVGTAGELFF. The chain uses TRBV7-7 and TRBJ2-2; perhaps D is TRBD1 or TRBD2 (5 bases each). Between the trimmed V and J ends, which lost 4 bases and 6 bases, there was a span of 12 bases. CDR3 size: 14 residues. CDR1 is SSHAT, CDR2 FNYEAQ, per germline (reference sequence). The variable domain in full, with the rest retrieved from reference TRBV7-7 and TRBJ2-2, is GAGVSQSPRYKVTKRGQDVTLRCDPISSHATLYWYQQALGQGPEFLTYFNYEAQPDKSGLPSDRFSAERPEGSISTLTIQRTEQRDSAMYRCASSSVGTAGELFFGEGSRLTVL.

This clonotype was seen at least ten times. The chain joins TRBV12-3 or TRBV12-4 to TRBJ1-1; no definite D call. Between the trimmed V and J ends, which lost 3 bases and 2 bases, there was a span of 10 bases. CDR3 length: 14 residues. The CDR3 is CASSFRVGNTEAFF. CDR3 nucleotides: TGTGCCAGCAGTTTTCGGGTCGGCAACACTGAAGCTTTCTTT.

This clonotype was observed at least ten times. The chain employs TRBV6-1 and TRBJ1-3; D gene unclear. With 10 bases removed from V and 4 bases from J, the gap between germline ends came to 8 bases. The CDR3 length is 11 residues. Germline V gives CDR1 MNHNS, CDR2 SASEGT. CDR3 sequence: CATQDGNTIYF. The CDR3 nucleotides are TGTGCCACTCAGGACGGAAACACCATATATTTT.

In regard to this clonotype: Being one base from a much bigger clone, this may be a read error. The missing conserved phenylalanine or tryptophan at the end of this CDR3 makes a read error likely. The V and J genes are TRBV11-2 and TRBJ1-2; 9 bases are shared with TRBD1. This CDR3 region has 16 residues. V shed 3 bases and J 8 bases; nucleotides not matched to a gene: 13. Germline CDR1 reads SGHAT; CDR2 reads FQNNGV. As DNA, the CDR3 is TGTGCCAGCAGCTTGTATTCGGGACAGGGACATATCGGCTACACCTAC. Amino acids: CASSLYSGQGHIGYTY.

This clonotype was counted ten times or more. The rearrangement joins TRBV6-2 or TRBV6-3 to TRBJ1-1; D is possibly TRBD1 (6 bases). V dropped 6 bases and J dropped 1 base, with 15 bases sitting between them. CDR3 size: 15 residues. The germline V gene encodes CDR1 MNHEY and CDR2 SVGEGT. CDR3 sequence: CASRPRGGRNTEAFF. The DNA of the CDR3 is TGTGCCAGCAGACCGAGAGGGGGGAGGAACACTGAAGCTTTCTTT.